This TCR beta chain was sequenced during a study of post-analysis software for immune sequencing data. For the study at large: Disease courses included relapsing-remitting, secondary progressive and progressive-relapsing multiple sclerosis.

Findings and limits, study-wide: TRBV5-6, TRBV5-1 and TRBV20-1 belonged to a set of about 5 TRBV segments that were more frequent in patients than controls. Samples prepared in the same batch strongly co-clustered by F measure.

For this clonotype: Its antigen remains unidentified.

Germline V gene sequence: CDR1 SGHRS, CDR2 YFSETQ. Trimming left V 0 bases short and J 5 bases short, with 12 bases between. This CDR3 spans 14 amino acids. Libraries were made from TCR beta cDNA, and they carried unique molecular identifiers. T cells numbering roughly 1 to 10 million yielded 500,000 to 550,000 cDNA molecules. TCRdb redid the calling of the PCR reads with MiXCR, one entry per CDR3 protein. The sample has 800,000 to 950,000 distinct CDR3 sequences, about 50% seen once. This TCR was recovered from a girl between 10 and 17 years old with multiple sclerosis. Sequencing used blood. The chain has TRBV5-1 and TRBJ2-7, with TRBD2 as a possible D gene (6 bases). CDR3 DNA sequence: TGCGCCAGCAGCTTGGCATCTAGCGCCCACGAGCAGTACTTC. It encodes CASSLASSAHEQYF.